The 18 T cell receptor beta chains presented below share a single source sample, sequenced in a study of cytomegalovirus exposure and HLA in healthy donors. PCR primers comprised 60 Vbeta and 13 Jbeta primers. Profiled with immunoSEQ multiplex PCR; TCRdb holds only in-frame clones, not every one. The sample contains about 93,000 clones, about 81% of which appear only once. Sequenced input: PBMCs. Source of these receptors: a woman aged 40-49 years in good health and CMV-seronegative.

The CDR3 coding sequence is TGTGCCAGCAGCTTGGGGTTCGGGACTAGCGGGAATGAGCAGTTCTTC. It is translated as CASSLGFGTSGNEQFF. The rearrangement links TRBV5-4 to TRBJ2-1; TRBD2 aligns across 12 bases. The CDR3 is 16 amino acids. The J segment lost 7 bases and the V segment lost 0 bases, leaving 5 bases of the junction unmatched. The germline CDR1 and CDR2 sequences are SGHNT and YYREEE (reference sequence).

There are a few counts of this clone. The chain joins TRBV10-3 to TRBJ1-3; D is perhaps TRBD1 (5 bases). The CDR3 spans 16 residues. Germline V CDR1 and CDR2: ENHRY, SYGVKD. The V gene lost 4 bases and the J gene lost 2 bases, with 15 bases spanning the gap. CDR3 DNA sequence: TGTGCCATCAGTGTTAGGGATTCAGGGACTGGAAACACCATATATTTT. Protein: CAISVRDSGTGNTIYF.

The rearrangement joins TRBV10-3 to TRBJ2-6; a weak D match, TRBD1 (6 bases). This CDR3 spans 16 amino acids. Germline CDR1 ENHRY, CDR2 SYGVKD. The V and J ends lost 4 bases and 0 bases respectively, with 10 bases between them. The CDR3 DNA follows: TGTGCCATCAGTGCAACAGGGAGCTCTGGGGCCAACGTCCTGACTTTC. It specifies CAISATGSSGANVLTF.

The chain employs TRBV7-2 and TRBJ2-7; D may be TRBD2 (5 bases). The CDR3 has 15 residues. The germline gives CDR1 SGHTA, CDR2 FQGNSA. The germline V and J ends were trimmed by 3 bases and 0 bases, with 12 bases remaining between them. The CDR3 DNA reads TGTGCCAGCAGCTTCTCTCAAGGACTCTCCTACGAGCAGTACTTC. Amino acids: CASSFSQGLSYEQYF. Variable domain in full (rest from reference TRBV7-2 and TRBJ2-7): GAGVSQSPSNKVTEKGKDVELRCDPISGHTALYWYRQSLGQGLEFLIYFQGNSAPDKSGLPSDRFSAERTGGSVSTLTIQRTQQEDSAVYLCASSFSQGLSYEQYFGPGTRLTVT.

The V call is TRBV4-2, the J call TRBJ2-1; weak D call: TRBD2 (6 bases). Germline loops: CDR1 LGHNA, CDR2 YNFKEQ. The CDR3 length is 18 residues. V was shortened by 0 bases and J by 5 bases, with 20 bases between the two germline ends. This CDR3 is CASSQDLFSGAINNEQFF. CDR3 sequence (DNA): TGTGCCAGCAGCCAAGATCTATTTAGCGGAGCTATCAACAATGAGCAGTTCTTC.

The V call is TRBV6-1, the J call TRBJ2-2; 9 nucleotides line up with TRBD1. Looked up from germline, CDR1 is MNHNS and CDR2 is SASEGT. Trimming removed 6 bases from V and 6 bases from J; junction bases left unmatched: 2. This CDR3 has 13 residues. The CDR3 DNA reads as TGTGCCAGCAGGGGACAGGGTTCCGGGGAGCTGTTTTTT. Residues: CASRGQGSGELFF.

The rearrangement links TRBV6-6 to TRBJ1-5, with a possible D match to TRBD1 (6 bases). Germline lookup yields CDR1 MNHNY and CDR2 SVGAGI (reference sequence). V was trimmed by 4 bases and J by 4 bases, leaving 17 bases between them. This CDR3 is built from 16 residues. The CDR3 protein is CASSLGQGSGNQPQHF. The CDR3, as DNA: TGTGCCAGCAGTTTAGGGCAGGGGAGCGGTAATCAGCCCCAGCATTTT.

V gene TRBV27 combines with J gene TRBJ2-3; 12 bases agree with TRBD2. This CDR3 comprises 16 residues. Germline loops: CDR1 MNHEY, CDR2 SMNVEV (reference sequence). Unmatched junction bases numbered 8, after V lost 5 bases and J lost 5 bases. The CDR3 nucleotides are TGTGCCAGCAGTCCGGGGACTAGCGGGTGGAGAGATACGCAGTATTTT. Amino acids: CASSPGTSGWRDTQYF.

This clone was detected only a few times. V and J are TRBV5-1 and TRBJ2-5; D unclear. Trimming left V 5 bases short and J 4 bases short, with 12 bases between. The germline V gene has CDR1 SGHRS and CDR2 YFSETQ. The length of the CDR3 is 13 residues. In nucleotides, the CDR3 is TGCGCCAGCAGTGAGTCCGGAGTAGAGACCCAGTACTTC. Amino acids: CASSESGVETQYF.

The chain combines TRBV29-1 with TRBJ2-1, with TRBD2 matching 11 bases. The CDR3 loop spans 17 amino acids. Germline V gene sequence: CDR1 SQVTM, CDR2 ANQGSEA. J gave up 1 base and V 3 bases, and 8 bases lay outside the gene matches. CDR3 nucleotide sequence: TGCAGCGTTGACGTTAGCGGGAGGGCCGCATCCTACAATGAGCAGTTCTTC. Protein product: CSVDVSGRAASYNEQFF.

This sequence joins TRBV6-4 and TRBJ2-3; 8 positions agree with TRBD2. Trimming removed 2 bases from V and 3 bases from J; junction bases left unmatched: 7. Germline loops: CDR1 MRHNA, CDR2 SNTAGT. The CDR3 runs to 16 residues. The CDR3 coding sequence is TGTGCCAGCAGTGACACCGCGGGAGGTGAGACAGATACGCAGTATTTT. Translated: CASSDTAGGETDTQYF.

This clone has more than one count but fewer than ten. The rearrangement uses TRBV6-6 and TRBJ1-1; D may be TRBD1 (5 bases). The CDR3 totals 12 residues. The germline V and J ends were trimmed by 7 bases and 7 bases, with 13 bases remaining between them. CDR1 MNHNY and CDR2 SVGAGI come from the germline V gene (reference sequence). In nucleotides, the CDR3 is TGTGCCAGCATTAAGGGCGACAGTGAAGCTTTCTTT. This encodes CASIKGDSEAFF.

The chain employs TRBV5-6 and TRBJ1-3; 8 bases fit TRBD1. Germline V lookup: CDR1 SGHDT, CDR2 YYEEEE. This CDR3 contains 19 residues. V gave up 3 bases and J gave up 3 bases; unmatched junction bases: 17. The CDR3 DNA sequence: TGTGCCAGCAGCTCCCGTCTAGTTGGACAGGGCTTATTTGGAAACACCATATATTTT. Its translation is CASSSRLVGQGLFGNTIYF.

The V and J genes are TRBV6-4 and TRBJ2-7; TRBD2 matches 9 bases. The ends lost 5 bases at V and 0 bases at J; junction bases unmatched: 2. This CDR3 is built from 14 residues. Germline CDR1 is MRHNA and CDR2 is SNTAGT. The CDR3 loop is CASSPSGDSYEQYF. The CDR3, as DNA: TGTGCCAGCAGTCCTAGCGGGGACTCCTACGAGCAGTACTTC.

This clone occurred once. The chain combines TRBV6-5 with TRBJ2-5; possible D gene TRBD1, 5 bases. CDR1 is MNHEY, CDR2 SVGAGI, per germline. The CDR3 contains 14 residues. The V and J ends lost 6 bases and 5 bases respectively, with 16 bases between them. CDR3 nucleotide sequence: TGTGCCAGCAGCCTAAACAGGATTTTTGAGACCCAGTACTTC. This gives the protein CASSLNRIFETQYF.

The chain carries TRBV5-1 and TRBJ1-1; D is possibly TRBD1 (6 bases). V lost 0 bases to trimming and J lost 0 bases, with 9 bases between them. There are 15 residues in the CDR3. Germline lookup yields CDR1 SGHRS and CDR2 YFSETQ. The CDR3: CASSLEQGLNTEAFF. CDR3 DNA sequence: TGCGCCAGCAGCTTGGAACAGGGTCTGAACACTGAAGCTTTCTTT.

The chain carries TRBV5-6 and TRBJ2-5; 7 positions match TRBD2. The J call may be in error: the DNA end matches TRBJ2-7 better. In germline, CDR1 is SGHDT, CDR2 YYEEEE. This CDR3 has 16 residues. The CDR3 here is CASSLVIGRSSYEQYF. As DNA, the CDR3 is TGTGCCAGCAGCTTGGTAATCGGGAGGAGCTCCTACGAGCAGTACTTC.

V and J are TRBV6-4 and TRBJ2-1; TRBD1 is a possible D gene (5 bases). Deletions cut 5 bases from V and 5 bases from J, with 10 bases between. The CDR3 has 13 residues. Germline lookup yields CDR1 MRHNA and CDR2 SNTAGT. The CDR3 loop is CASSQDTHNEQFF. CDR3 in DNA: TGTGCCAGCAGTCAGGACACCCACAATGAGCAGTTCTTC.